Below, 13 T cell receptor beta chains from the same sample are listed, as sequenced in a study of T cells in Graves' hyperthyroidism and ophthalmopathy. TCR beta CDR3 sequences were amplified from RNA transcripts. Researchers ran a first-round RT-PCR on the TCR CDR3 using the HTBI primer set. TCRdb re-analysed the multiplex PCR reads in MiXCR, keeping a single row per CDR3 protein. Among around 450,000 distinct CDR3 sequences listed, 15% to 19% were seen once. Material for sequencing was blood. These receptors all come from a woman between 18 and 30 years old with Graves' hyperthyroidism.

This clonotype showed up many times. The chain links TRBV7-9 to TRBJ2-1; 7 positions agree with TRBD2. Trimming cost V 8 bases and J 2 bases; bases outside gene matches: 9. This CDR3 is built from 15 residues. Germline V CDR1 and CDR2: SEHNR, FQNEAQ (reference sequence). The DNA for the CDR3 is TGTGCCAGCTTCATCGGGGGGTCAACCTACAATGAGCAGTTCTTC. Protein: CASFIGGSTYNEQFF.

This clonotype was detected many times. The rearrangement links TRBV20-1 to TRBJ2-5, with TRBD2 identical over 13 bases. The ends lost 6 bases at V and 2 bases at J; junction bases unmatched: 9. Germline CDR1 and CDR2: DFQATT and SNEGSKA (reference sequence). The CDR3 totals 16 residues. DNA for the CDR3: TGCAGTGCCCGAAGGGGGACTAGCGGGGCTCAAGAGACCCAGTACTTC. This sequence encodes CSARRGTSGAQETQYF.

This clonotype occurred many times. Compared with germline, one end of the junction differs, possibly owing to a read error. The chain joins TRBV12-3 or TRBV12-4 to TRBJ1-1, with D perhaps matching TRBD1 (5 bases). The CDR3 loop spans 15 amino acids. The DNA of the CDR3 is TGTGCCAGCAGGTTACCCCGGGCAGGGAACGCTGAAGCTTTCTTT. Translation: CASRLPRAGNAEAFF.

The table lists this clonotype with a few counts. The chain recombines TRBV27 with TRBJ2-5, with TRBD2 matching over 15 bases. V lost 8 bases to trimming and J lost 5 bases; unmatched junction nucleotides: 18. The CDR3 has 19 amino acids. The germline gives CDR1 MNHEY, CDR2 SMNVEV (reference sequence). The CDR3 reads CASGLPGTSGGMRAETQYF. The CDR3, as DNA: TGTGCCAGCGGCCTTCCCGGGACTAGCGGGGGGATGCGTGCGGAGACCCAGTACTTC.

This clonotype has at least ten counts. This CDR3 reads CASVGTLYNEQFF. DNA for the CDR3: TGTGCCAGCGTGGGAACACTCTACAATGAGCAGTTCTTC. The V call is TRBV12-3 or TRBV12-4, the J call TRBJ2-1; D remains ambiguous. V lost 8 bases and J 3 bases, leaving 11 bases between the germline ends. CDR3 length: 13 amino acids.

V usage is TRBV16 and J usage is TRBJ1-5; D uncertain. V was clipped by 3 bases and J by 9 bases, with 27 bases between them. This CDR3 region has 18 residues. CDR1 is KGHSY and CDR2 is FQNENV in the germline V gene. For the CDR3, the DNA is TGTGCCAGCAGCCACGAAGGAGGAGACTCGACACTTTATAGGCCCCAGCATTTT. Translated: CASSHEGGDSTLYRPQHF.

The chain carries TRBV14 and TRBJ1-2; 9 bases line up with TRBD1. The junction had 9 bases not matched to a gene; V was cut back by 3 bases and J by 4 bases. The CDR3 is made up of 16 amino acids. Germline V lookup: CDR1 SGHDN, CDR2 FVKESK. CDR3 DNA sequence: TGTGCCAGCAGCCACAGTAACAGGGGGCGCTTCTATGGCTACACCTTC. Protein: CASSHSNRGRFYGYTF.

This clonotype was recorded many times. This chain joins TRBV20-1 and TRBJ2-7; 11 bases map to TRBD2. The CDR3 runs 14 residues. Unmatched junction bases numbered 6, after V lost 2 bases and J lost 6 bases. The V gene's germline CDR1 is DFQATT and CDR2 SNEGSKA (reference sequence). The CDR3 nucleotides are TGCAGTGCTAGAACTAGCGGGAGTAACACCGAGCAGTACTTC. It codes for CSARTSGSNTEQYF.

This clonotype was detected ten times or more. The rearrangement uses TRBV6-2 or TRBV6-3 and TRBJ1-2, with D perhaps TRBD1 (5 bases). The CDR3 has 15 amino acids. The germline CDR1 and CDR2 sequences are MNHEY and SVGEGT. V was shortened by 2 bases and J by 0 bases, with 10 bases between the two germline ends. CDR3 in amino acids: CASSYKTAANYGYTF. The CDR3 coding sequence is TGTGCCAGCAGTTACAAGACAGCAGCTAACTATGGCTACACCTTC.

This clonotype was counted at least ten times. The chain couples TRBV28 to TRBJ2-3; the match to TRBD1 covers 10 bases. The CDR3 contains 14 residues. J lost 6 bases, V lost 8 bases, and 8 bases had no gene match. Per the germline V gene, CDR1 is MDHEN and CDR2 is SYDVKM. CDR3 DNA: TGTGCCAGCTACGGGACAGGGGTTGTGGATACGCAGTATTTT. It yields the protein CASYGTGVVDTQYF.

This clonotype was observed at least ten times. The chain combines TRBV6-1 with TRBJ2-7, with D possibly matching TRBD1 (5 bases). The V end was cut by 5 bases, the J end by 6 bases, with 20 bases between. The CDR3 sequence is 15 residues long. The germline V gene encodes CDR1 MNHNS and CDR2 SASEGT. The CDR3 here is CASSRDRKSTGEQYF. CDR3 bases: TGTGCCAGCAGTCGCGACAGAAAATCTACTGGCGAGCAGTACTTC.

The chain joins TRBV20-1 to TRBJ2-5; 8 bases match TRBD1. The CDR3 is 13 residues long. Germline CDR1 is DFQATT and CDR2 is SNEGSKA (reference sequence). Unmatched junction bases numbered 4, after V lost 3 bases and J lost 4 bases. Written as DNA, the CDR3 is TGCAGTGCTAGGAGACAGGGGATAGAGACCCAGTACTTC. This codes for CSARRQGIETQYF.

The CDR3 loop is CASSLTRREEQFF. CDR3 DNA sequence: TGTGCCAGCAGCTTGACTCGGCGGGAGGAGCAGTTCTTC. The V gene is TRBV7-3, the J gene TRBJ2-1; 7 bases match TRBD2. Germline V gives CDR1 SGHTA, CDR2 FQGTGA. The CDR3 consists of 13 residues. V gave up 3 bases and J gave up 10 bases; unmatched junction bases: 6. The variable domain in full, completed from reference TRBV7-3 and TRBJ2-1, reads GAGVSQTPSNKVTEKGKYVELRCDPISGHTALYWYRQSLGQGPEFLIYFQGTGAADDSGLPNDRFFAVRPEGSVSTLKIQRTERGDSAVYLCASSLTRREEQFFGPGTRLTVL.